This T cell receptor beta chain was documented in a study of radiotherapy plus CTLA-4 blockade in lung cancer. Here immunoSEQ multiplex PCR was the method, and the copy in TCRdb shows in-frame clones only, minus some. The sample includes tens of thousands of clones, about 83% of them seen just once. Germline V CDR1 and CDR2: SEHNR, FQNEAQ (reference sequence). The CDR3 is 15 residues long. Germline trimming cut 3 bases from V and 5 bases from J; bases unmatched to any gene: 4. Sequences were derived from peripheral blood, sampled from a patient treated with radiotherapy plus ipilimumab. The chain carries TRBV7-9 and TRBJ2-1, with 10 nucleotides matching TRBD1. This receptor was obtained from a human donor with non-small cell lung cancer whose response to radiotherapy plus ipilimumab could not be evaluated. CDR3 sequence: CASSLGTGVNNEQFF. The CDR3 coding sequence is TGTGCCAGCAGCTTGGGGACAGGGGTAAACAATGAGCAGTTCTTC.